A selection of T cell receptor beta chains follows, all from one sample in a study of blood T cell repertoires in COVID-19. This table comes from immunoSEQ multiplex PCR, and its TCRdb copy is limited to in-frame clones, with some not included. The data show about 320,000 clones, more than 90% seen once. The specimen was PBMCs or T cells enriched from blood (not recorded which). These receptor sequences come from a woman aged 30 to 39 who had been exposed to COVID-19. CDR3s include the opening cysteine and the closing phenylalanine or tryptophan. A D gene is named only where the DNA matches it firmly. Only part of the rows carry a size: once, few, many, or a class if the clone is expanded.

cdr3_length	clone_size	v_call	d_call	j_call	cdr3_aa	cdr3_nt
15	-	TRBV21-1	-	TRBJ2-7	CASSPRARNRKEQYF	TGTGCCAGCAGCCCCAGGGCCCGAAACAGGAAAGAGCAGTACTTC
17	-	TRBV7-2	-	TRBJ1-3	CASSSSASRASGNTIYF	TGTGCCAGCAGCTCCAGCGCCAGCAGGGCCTCTGGAAACACCATATATTTT
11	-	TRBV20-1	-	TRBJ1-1	CSARDLSEAFF	TGCAGTGCTAGAGATTTGAGTGAAGCTTTCTTT
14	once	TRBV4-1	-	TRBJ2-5	CASSQDTSGETQYF	TGCGCCAGCAGCCAAGATACGTCCGGAGAGACCCAGTACTTC
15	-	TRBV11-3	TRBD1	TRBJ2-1	CASSSGQGTYNEQFF	TGTGCCAGCAGCTCGGGACAGGGTACCTACAATGAGCAGTTCTTC
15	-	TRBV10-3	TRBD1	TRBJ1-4	CAISTGVSTNEKLFF	TGTGCCATCAGCACAGGGGTCTCAACTAATGAAAAACTGTTTTTT
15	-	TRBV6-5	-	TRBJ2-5	CASSYSSRGWETQYF	TGTGCCAGCAGTTACTCCTCCAGGGGTTGGGAGACCCAGTACTTC
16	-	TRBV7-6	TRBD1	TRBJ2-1	CASSLEGDRAYNEQFF	TGTGCCAGCAGCTTAGAAGGGGACAGGGCATACAATGAGCAGTTCTTC
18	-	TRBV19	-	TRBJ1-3	CASTALGRHAFSGNTIYF	TGTGCCAGTACCGCCTTGGGCCGCCACGCATTCTCTGGAAACACCATATATTTT
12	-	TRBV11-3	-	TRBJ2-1	CASSSGLNEQFF	TGTGCCAGCAGCTCCGGACTGAATGAGCAGTTCTTC
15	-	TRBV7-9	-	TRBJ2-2	CASSSDSRGTGELFF	TGTGCCAGCAGCTCGGACAGTAGGGGTACCGGGGAGCTGTTTTTT
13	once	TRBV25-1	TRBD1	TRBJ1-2	CASSETGRYGYTF	TGTGCCAGCAGTGAGACAGGGCGCTATGGCTACACCTTC
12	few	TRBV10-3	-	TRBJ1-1	CAISEPDSRAFF	TGTGCCATCAGTGAGCCGGACAGCCGGGCTTTCTTT
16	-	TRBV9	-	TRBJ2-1	CASSVLTGHSYNEQFF	TGTGCCAGCAGCGTATTAACAGGGCACTCCTACAATGAGCAGTTCTTC
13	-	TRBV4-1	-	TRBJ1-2	CASSQVPVYGYTF	TGCGCCAGCAGCCAAGTGCCAGTATATGGCTACACCTTC
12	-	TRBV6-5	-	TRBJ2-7	CASSTNPFKQYF	TGTGCCAGCAGTACTAACCCCTTTAAGCAGTACTTC
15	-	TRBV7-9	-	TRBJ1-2	CASSPHQVLNYGYTF	TGTGCCAGCAGCCCCCACCAGGTCTTAAACTATGGCTACACCTTC
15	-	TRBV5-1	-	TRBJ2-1	CASSSLSAGGNEQFF	TGCGCCAGCAGCTCCTTGTCGGCAGGCGGGAATGAGCAGTTCTTC
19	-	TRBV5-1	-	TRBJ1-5	CASNRPRGRQVTRNQPQHF	TGCGCCAGCAATCGTCCACGTGGTCGACAGGTTACCCGCAATCAGCCCCAGCATTTT
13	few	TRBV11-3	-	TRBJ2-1	CASSLDGARRQFF	TGTGCCAGCAGCTTAGATGGGGCACGTCGCCAGTTCTTC
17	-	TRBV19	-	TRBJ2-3	CASSILSAGHGADTQYF	TGTGCCAGTAGTATACTATCGGCGGGGCACGGGGCAGATACGCAGTATTTT
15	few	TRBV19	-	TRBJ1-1	CASRTPDSRNTEAFF	TGTGCCAGTAGAACCCCGGACAGCAGGAACACTGAAGCTTTCTTT
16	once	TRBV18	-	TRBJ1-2	CASSPFKLIQYYGYTF	TGTGCCAGCTCACCGTTTAAACTCATACAGTACTATGGCTACACCTTC
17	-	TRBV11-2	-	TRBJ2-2	CASSGFGGRSNTGELFF	TGTGCCAGCAGCGGGTTTGGAGGCAGATCGAACACCGGGGAGCTGTTTTTT
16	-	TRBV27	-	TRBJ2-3	CASSPNFRGSTDTQYF	TGTGCCAGCAGTCCAAATTTTAGGGGTAGCACAGATACGCAGTATTTT
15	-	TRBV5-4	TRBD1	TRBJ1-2	CASSSEGAVSYGYTF	TGTGCCAGCAGCTCGGAGGGGGCTGTAAGCTATGGCTACACCTTC
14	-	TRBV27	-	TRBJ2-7	CASSHLGGNGEQYF	TGTGCCAGCAGTCACCTAGGGGGAAACGGCGAGCAGTACTTC
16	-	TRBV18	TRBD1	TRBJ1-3	CASSPPLTGTGNTIYF	TGTGCCAGCTCACCACCCTTGACAGGGACTGGAAACACCATATATTTT
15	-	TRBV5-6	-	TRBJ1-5	CASSFGTGGNQPQHF	TGTGCCAGCAGCTTCGGGACCGGGGGAAATCAGCCCCAGCATTTT